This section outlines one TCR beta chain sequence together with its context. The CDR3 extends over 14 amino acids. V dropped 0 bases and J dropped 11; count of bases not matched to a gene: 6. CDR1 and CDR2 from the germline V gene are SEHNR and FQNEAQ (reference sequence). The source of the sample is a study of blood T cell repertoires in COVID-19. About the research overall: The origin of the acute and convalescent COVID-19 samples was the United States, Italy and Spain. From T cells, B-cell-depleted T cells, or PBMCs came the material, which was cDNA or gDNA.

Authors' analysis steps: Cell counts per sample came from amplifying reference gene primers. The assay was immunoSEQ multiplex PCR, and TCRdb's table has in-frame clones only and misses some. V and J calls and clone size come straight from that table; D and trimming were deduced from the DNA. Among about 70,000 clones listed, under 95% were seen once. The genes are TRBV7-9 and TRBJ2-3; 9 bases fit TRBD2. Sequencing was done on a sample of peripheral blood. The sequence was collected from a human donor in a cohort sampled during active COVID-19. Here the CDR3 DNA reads TGTGCCAGCAGCTTAGCTCCTAGCGGGGCCAAGCAGTATTTT. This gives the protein CASSLAPSGAKQYF.